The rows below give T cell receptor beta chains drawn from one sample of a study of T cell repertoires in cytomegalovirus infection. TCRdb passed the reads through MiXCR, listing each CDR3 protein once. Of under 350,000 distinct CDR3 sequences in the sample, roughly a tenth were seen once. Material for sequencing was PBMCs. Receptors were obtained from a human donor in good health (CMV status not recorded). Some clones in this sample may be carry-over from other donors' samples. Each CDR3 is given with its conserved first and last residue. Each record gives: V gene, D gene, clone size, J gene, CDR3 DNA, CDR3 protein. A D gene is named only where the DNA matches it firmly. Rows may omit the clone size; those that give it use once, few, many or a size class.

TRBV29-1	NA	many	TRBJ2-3	TGCAGCGTTGAAGATTTTCGGAGGAAGGTCGGAGATACGCAGTATTTT	CSVEDFRRKVGDTQYF
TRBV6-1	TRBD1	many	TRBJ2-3	TGTGCCAGCAGTCGACAGGGTCTCTCATCATCGGATACGCAGTATTTT	CASSRQGLSSSDTQYF
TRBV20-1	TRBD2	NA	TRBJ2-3	TGCAGTGCTAGAGATTCTTTTGCGACTTCTAGCGGGGCGGGCACAGATACGCAGTATTTT	CSARDSFATSSGAGTDTQYF
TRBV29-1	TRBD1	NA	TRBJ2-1	TGCAGCGTTAGGGACAGAACCCTCTGGAGTGAGCAGTTCTTC	CSVRDRTLWSEQFF
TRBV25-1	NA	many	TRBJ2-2	TGTGCCAGCAGTGTTACGGACGCGAACACCGGGGAGCTGTTTTTT	CASSVTDANTGELFF
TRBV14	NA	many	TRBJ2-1	TGTGCCAGCAGCCAAGATCAAGGTACTGAGCAGTTCTTC	CASSQDQGTEQFF
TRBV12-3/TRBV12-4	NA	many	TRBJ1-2	TGTGCCAGCAGTTTTGGCTTGGGCTACACCTTC	CASSFGLGYTF
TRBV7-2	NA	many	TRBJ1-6	TGTGCCAGCAGCTTATACGGGTCAGATTCACCCCTCCACTTT	CASSLYGSDSPLHF
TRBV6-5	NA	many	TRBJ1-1	TGTGCCAGCAGTTACTCGATGCGGGTGAACACTGAAGCTTTCTTT	CASSYSMRVNTEAFF
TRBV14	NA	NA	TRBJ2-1	TGTGCCACCAGCCGGAGCAGCTACAATGAGCAGTTCTTC	CATSRSSYNEQFF
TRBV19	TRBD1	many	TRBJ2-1	TGTGCCAGTAGTATCACAGGGGGCCTGTGGAATGAGCAGTTCTTC	CASSITGGLWNEQFF
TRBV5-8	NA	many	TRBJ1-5	TGTGCCAGCAGTCAAACAGGGTGGAATCAGCCCCAGCATTTT	CASSQTGWNQPQHF
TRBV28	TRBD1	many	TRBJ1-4	TGTGCCAGCAGAAAATCCGGGACAGGCCGACTTGAAAAACTGTTTTTT	CASRKSGTGRLEKLFF
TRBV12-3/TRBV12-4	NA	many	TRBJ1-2	TGTGCCAGCAGCCTCCTGGGGGGAAGTGGCTATGGCTACACCTTC	CASSLLGGSGYGYTF